This T cell receptor beta chain emerged from a study of control samples from healthy donors and cancer patients. From germline, CDR1 is SGHNT and CDR2 YENEEA. There are 14 residues in the CDR3. Trimming took 4 bases from V and 0 from J, leaving 10 bases between them. Produced via immunoSEQ multiplex PCR; TCRdb's table is partial and in-frame only. Of about 150,000 clones detected, about nine tenths appear once; the ten largest clones hold roughly 5%. The TCR comes from a man aged 30-40 years in good health. Input material: blood. The J gene is TRBJ2-7, the V gene TRBV11-3; the D gene is possibly TRBD2 (6 bases). The DNA for the CDR3 is TGTGCCAGCAGCTCCAGGCGGGGCTCCTACGAGCAGTACTTC. Protein product: CASSSRRGSYEQYF.